This T cell receptor beta chain was recorded in a study of shared clonotypes between healthy human individuals (dated by TCRdb to 2020 to 2022). Background on the whole study: The cohort comprised a couple of women and a few men aged 18 to 49 years. Per donor, three plates each were used for CD4 naive and CD4 memory, two for CD8 naive, and one for CD8 memory. The study deeply sequenced blood TCR repertoires of about five healthy adults to estimate repertoire size and the extent of clonotype sharing between individuals. To increase sequencing depth and limit assay-specific biases, different laboratories used diverse techniques to prepare libraries and sequence TCR repertoires. Leukapheresis yielded between about 0.9 and 10 billion PBMCs per donor.

Using the deep immunoSEQ assay, multiplex PCR amplified TCR CDR3 regions from genomic DNA. Extracted genomic DNA from each cell subset was spread evenly across all wells of several immunoSEQ 96-well plates, with each plate serving as a replicate. For sorted subsets, approximately 190 ng genomic DNA, equal to tens of thousands of T cell genomes, was loaded into each replicate PCR. Purified libraries were measured with a Qubit 3.0 fluorometer, size-checked on a Bioanalyzer 2100, and measured again with the KAPA Library Quantification kit. Every immunoSEQ 96-well plate was sequenced on a dedicated single-read 150-cycle Illumina NextSeq 550 flow cell. Per the authors' processing: Because the immunoSEQ output included only junctional sequences and no quality scores, the filtering could not be the same as the filtering used for full-length reads. To assign V/J genes and CDR3, sequences were annotated against IMGT germline references using PyIR, a Python wrapper for IgBLAST v1.9. Reads with weak V/J assignments (E-value above 1e-6), missing CDR3, stop codons, out-of-frame junctions, or ambiguous translated residues were removed. V3J clonotypes were defined by identical inferred V gene, J gene, and CDR3 amino acid sequence. Percentage overlap between repertoires was computed as shared unique clonotypes divided by the size of the smaller repertoire. Richness of each repertoire was evaluated using RTK rarefaction, the Chao1 estimator, and Recon v2.1 estimates of unobserved clonotypes. OLGA was used to compute generation probabilities for all TCRbeta clonotypes that the gDNA method yielded from four donors. Held by TCRdb, this immuneACCESS table contains in-frame sequences only and omits some clones. Under half of the omission traces to an unresolved V gene where checked; the cause of the rest is unknown. The V and J calls and clone size come from that table; D and trimming were worked out from the DNA. This sample lists some 1.4 million clones; about 96% were detected once. The ten largest clones add up to over 1% of the sample.

Broader findings and caveats from the paper: Sharing across a few donors was observed for 4.5% to 6.5% of naive CD4, under 4% of naive CD8, 2% to 2.5% of memory CD4, and 0.4% of memory CD8 clonotypes. The genetic and exposure-history diversity represented was limited by the small number of donors. Larger estimated clonotype richness was generally found for naive subsets than for memory subsets. Compared with non-shared clonotypes, the clonotypes found in all four sorted-subset donors had higher generation probabilities. Based on pairwise subsampling, the degree of clonotype sharing among donors was expected to be affected by sequencing depth. Sampling was restricted to blood, and TCR repertoires in tissues likely differ from the TCR repertoires found in blood. Even with the large sequencing depth, rarefaction of the sorted-subset datasets indicated that sequencing was incomplete.

Donors were healthy HIV-negative adults with no recently reported acute infections or vaccinations. Every donor was a Caucasian adult residing in Nashville, Tennessee, USA. CD4+ T cells were enriched through magnetic negative selection, after which naive cells were positively selected on CD45RA and the remaining negative fraction served as the memory subset. After blood collection by leukapheresis, PBMCs were isolated using Ficoll-Histopaque density gradient centrifugation and then cryopreserved in the vapor phase of liquid nitrogen. Purity and quantity of every magnetically sorted T cell population were checked by analytical flow cytometry. From each sorted fraction, genomic DNA was isolated and quantified by UV absorbance on a Nanodrop 2000c. A remark on this clone: It lacks a known antigen. Per-base quality was not reported, and no clone a single base away is much larger than it.

The germline ends are 12 bases apart after V is trimmed by 5 bases and J by 1 base. Sequences SGHAT (CDR1) and FQNNGV (CDR2) are obtained from the germline V gene. The CDR3, from cysteine to phenylalanine, totals 15 residues. Only the CDR3 region is kept as DNA, spanning 45 bases read in frame from base 1. The sequence links TRBV11-2 to TRBJ1-3; matching of 5 bases hints at TRBD1 as the D gene. This receptor was taken from a man in his thirties or forties in good health. Sequenced input: naive CD4+ T cells sorted from blood. Interpreted using the paper, the cell subset or site label stands for: CD45RA+ positively selected. This receptor has the CDR3 CASSRIQGSGNTIYF. The sequenced DNA is TGTGCCAGCAGCCGTATCCAGGGTTCTGGAAACACCATATATTTT.